This T cell receptor (beta chain) is drawn from a study of T-cell reconstitution after alpha-beta-depleted transplantation in children. Points from the study as a whole: Surviving recipient T cells and thymic progenitors produced the high day-60 TCRbeta diversity seen in some patients. When one year had passed after transplant, most T-cell counts and diversity came from newly produced T cells. Reportedly, alpha-beta T cells present about two months post-transplant originated from several hundred expanded clones of graft origin.

With V trimmed by 6 bases and J by 2 bases, 4 bases remained unmatched. The CDR3 has 15 residues. For TCRbeta, the library was prepared with unique molecular identifiers. TCRdb re-called the PCR reads through MiXCR, storing one row per CDR3 protein. The profile shows about 420,000 distinct CDR3 sequences, roughly 16% of them singletons. Note on this clonotype: Antigen specificity is unknown.

This sequence joins TRBV12-3 or TRBV12-4 and TRBJ2-3, with 11 bases identical to TRBD2. This clonotype was obtained from a boy younger than two who had a stem cell transplant for Wiskott-Aldrich syndrome, so the T cells may come from the graft donor. Material: PBMCs, mostly from graft donor cells, obtained 360 days after TCRalphabeta/CD19-depleted stem cell transplant. The CDR3 nucleotides read TGTGCCAGCAGGACTAGCGGGACCTCCACAGATACGCAGTATTTT. Its protein product is CASRTSGTSTDTQYF.